The clone carrying this T cell receptor (beta chain) was counted a single time. This cohort consisted of healthy bone marrow donors. This record belongs to a study of cytomegalovirus exposure and HLA in healthy donors. CDR1 and CDR2 from the germline V gene are SNHLY and FYNNEI. V lost 10 bases and J lost 0, with 13 bases in between. There are 14 residues in the CDR3. With 60 Vbeta and 13 Jbeta primers, the PCR was carried out. Generated by immunoSEQ multiplex PCR, the TCRdb table keeps only in-frame clones and is missing some. The table records fewer than 200,000 clones, about 77% of them present only once.

V gene TRBV2 combines with J gene TRBJ1-5, with a weak D call TRBD1 (5 bases). The sequencing sample was made of PBMCs. The receptor comes from a female donor in good health and CMV-seronegative. The CDR3 here is CANRPVLSNQPQHF. The CDR3 coding sequence is TGTGCCAACAGGCCGGTTCTTAGCAATCAGCCCCAGCATTTT.